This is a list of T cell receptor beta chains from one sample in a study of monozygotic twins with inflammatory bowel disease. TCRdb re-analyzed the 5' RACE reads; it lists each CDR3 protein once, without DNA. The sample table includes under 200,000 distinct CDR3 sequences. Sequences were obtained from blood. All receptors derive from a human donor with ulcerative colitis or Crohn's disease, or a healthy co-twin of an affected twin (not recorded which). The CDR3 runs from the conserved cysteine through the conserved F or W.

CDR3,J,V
CASTSGPNYGYTF,TRBJ1-2,TRBV9
CAIKSGMTAGYEQYF,TRBJ2-7,TRBV10-3
CASRRGGNEKLFF,TRBJ1-4,TRBV7-2
CASSFYRPPYEQYF,TRBJ2-7,TRBV7-9
CASSLDKKVGKSSYNSPLHF,TRBJ1-6,TRBV5-1
CASSPTGQGWTEAFF,TRBJ1-1,TRBV7-2
CASSPAGYRDRDYEQYF,TRBJ2-7,TRBV5-1
CASSLTTYSDNEQFF,TRBJ2-1,TRBV28
CASNRGTTPGEEQFF,TRBJ2-1,TRBV19
CASSLVPENSPLHF,TRBJ1-6,TRBV7-2